Shown below are 27 T cell receptor beta chains from a single sample sequenced in a study of beta chain features in type 1 diabetes. Findings of the study overall: Type 1 diabetes patients showed a moderate but significant shortening of TCRB CDR3s in all four CD4+ subsets.

The sequenced template was cDNA made from the entire isolated RNA. Using immunoSEQ multiplex PCR, the repertoire was profiled, and TCRdb retains in-frame clones only, with some absent. This table has hundreds of thousands of clones, more than 12% appearing once. Their cognate antigens are unknown. The specimen sequenced was naive CD4+ T cells from blood. These receptors were obtained from a man younger than 30 with type 1 diabetes.

This chain joins TRBV14 and TRBJ2-3; 8 nucleotides match TRBD2. The CDR3 consists of 16 residues. With V trimmed by 4 bases and J by 2 bases, 8 bases remained unmatched. Germline V gives CDR1 SGHDN, CDR2 FVKESK. The DNA for the CDR3 is TGTGCCAGCAGCCTCCTGGAGCGGGGGAACACAGATACGCAGTATTTT. Translating it yields CASSLLERGNTDTQYF.

This clone occurred a few times. This chain links TRBV7-9 with TRBJ2-1; no firm D call. Germline V gives CDR1 SEHNR, CDR2 FQNEAQ (reference sequence). The CDR3 is 11 amino acids. The V gene lost 5 bases and the J gene lost 8 bases, with 7 bases spanning the gap. Here the CDR3 reads CASSPMDEQFF. The DNA for the CDR3 is TGTGCCAGCAGCCCCATGGATGAGCAGTTCTTC.

The chain is built from TRBV19 and TRBJ2-3; the D gene could be TRBD1 or TRBD2 (5 bases each). The CDR3 is made up of 14 amino acids. The germline V and J ends were trimmed by 7 bases and 0 bases, with 11 bases remaining between them. CDR1 and CDR2 from the germline V gene are LNHDA and SQIVND (reference sequence). CDR3 in DNA: TGTGCCAGTACCCCTGAGGGGAGCACAGATACGCAGTATTTT. Translation: CASTPEGSTDTQYF.

This clone occurred a few times. The chain is built from TRBV30 and TRBJ2-7, with 11 bases that match TRBD2. CDR1 and CDR2 from the germline V gene are GTSNPN and SVGIG (reference sequence). The CDR3 totals 14 residues. The trim removed 3 bases at V and 3 bases at J, leaving 4 bases unmatched. CDR3 sequence reads: CAWSSGTSGYEQYF. The CDR3 DNA reads TGTGCCTGGAGCTCCGGGACTAGCGGCTACGAGCAGTACTTC.

V is TRBV9 and J is TRBJ2-2, with TRBD1 matching over 7 bases. Germline loops: CDR1 SGDLS, CDR2 YYNGEE. Trimming cost V 2 bases and J 10 bases; bases outside gene matches: 5. This CDR3 has 13 residues. CDR3 DNA sequence: TGTGCCAGCAGCGTCCGAGACAGGGAGGAGCTGTTTTTT. Its protein is CASSVRDREELFF.

V is TRBV18 and J is TRBJ2-1; no definite D call. V lost 1 base to trimming and J lost 7 bases, with 2 bases between them. There are 11 residues in the CDR3. Germline loops: CDR1 KGHSH, CDR2 LQKENI. DNA of the CDR3: TGTGCCAGCTCACCACTGAATGAGCAGTTCTTC. Translated: CASSPLNEQFF.

The gene calls are TRBV7-9 and TRBJ2-1, with TRBD2 matching over 9 bases. The CDR3 spans 13 residues. Germline V gives CDR1 SEHNR, CDR2 FQNEAQ (reference sequence). V shed 9 bases and J 3 bases; nucleotides not matched to a gene: 3. The CDR3 DNA reads as TGTGCCAGTATAGCGGGAGTCTACAATGAGCAGTTCTTC. Amino acid sequence: CASIAGVYNEQFF.

This clone was recorded a few times. The chain links TRBV11-2 to TRBJ1-4, with D uncertain. This CDR3 is 15 amino acids long. Trimming cost V 6 bases and J 8 bases, with 19 bases left between them. Germline lookup yields CDR1 SGHAT and CDR2 FQNNGV. CDR3 in DNA: TGTGCCAGCAGTCGAGCCGGGGAATATTCCGAAAAACTGTTTTTT. This translates into CASSRAGEYSEKLFF.

This clone showed up just a few times. The genes are TRBV7-2 and TRBJ2-5; 12 bases are a match to TRBD2. The V gene's germline CDR1 is SGHTA and CDR2 FQGNSA. V trimming: 5 bases; J trimming: 5 bases; junction bases outside the gene matches: 6. The CDR3 length is 15 residues. CDR3 coding DNA: TGTGCCAGCAGCCCCGGGACTAGCGGGCGGGAGACCCAGTACTTC. Translation gives CASSPGTSGRETQYF.

This clone has only a few counts. V is TRBV18 and J is TRBJ1-1; maybe TRBD1 (5 bases). This CDR3 region has 15 residues. Germline V gene lookup returns CDR1 KGHSH and CDR2 LQKENI. With 3 bases removed from V and 3 bases from J, the gap between germline ends came to 14 bases. The CDR3 reads CASSPEQATDTEAFF. The CDR3 DNA is TGTGCCAGCTCACCCGAGCAGGCGACAGACACTGAAGCTTTCTTT.

A remark on this clone: This specimen includes other DNA sequences encoding the same CDR3. The V call is TRBV12-5, the J call TRBJ2-3, with D uncertain. V lost 4 bases and J 2 bases, leaving 4 bases between the germline ends. Germline CDR1 reads LGHNT; CDR2 reads FRNRAP. CDR3 length: 12 amino acids. Here the CDR3 reads CASGSTTDTQYF. The CDR3 DNA follows: TGTGCTAGTGGTTCAACCACAGATACGCAGTATTTT.

The chain uses TRBV7-3 and TRBJ2-1; D remains unclear. Germline V gene data show CDR1 as SGHTA and CDR2 as FQGTGA. The CDR3 extends over 14 amino acids. V lost 5 bases, J lost 8 bases, and 16 bases lay in between. CDR3 sequence reads: CASSKLLLMDEQFF. The CDR3 region has the DNA TGTGCCAGCAGCAAATTACTACTCATGGATGAGCAGTTCTTC.

The J gene is TRBJ1-1, the V gene TRBV5-1, with 7 bases that match TRBD1. Germline loops: CDR1 SGHRS, CDR2 YFSETQ. This CDR3 region has 14 residues. V lost 4 bases to trimming and J lost 2 bases; unmatched junction nucleotides: 5. This CDR3 is CASSAHRGNTEAFF. The CDR3 DNA reads TGCGCCAGCAGCGCTCACAGGGGCAACACTGAAGCTTTCTTT.

The J gene is TRBJ1-1, the V gene TRBV5-4; weak D call: TRBD1 (6 bases). Germline loops: CDR1 SGHNT, CDR2 YYREEE (reference sequence). CDR3 size: 14 residues. The germline V and J ends were trimmed by 0 bases and 0 bases, with 6 bases remaining between them. The CDR3 is CASSLDRVNTEAFF. The CDR3 region has the DNA TGTGCCAGCAGCTTGGACAGGGTGAACACTGAAGCTTTCTTT. The whole variable domain, remainder taken from reference TRBV5-4 and TRBJ1-1, is ETGVTQSPTHLIKTRGQQVTLRCSSQSGHNTVSWYQQALGQGPQFIFQYYREEENGRGNFPPRFSGLQFPNYSSELNVNALELDDSALYLCASSLDRVNTEAFFGQGTRLTVV.

V gene TRBV10-1 combines with J gene TRBJ1-1; D is unclear. The ends were cut back, 6 bases at V and 3 bases at J, with 11 bases in the middle. This CDR3 is built from 13 residues. Per germline, CDR1 WNHNN and CDR2 SYGVQD (reference sequence). As DNA, the CDR3 is TGCGCCAGCAGCCACGGCGGGGACACTGAAGCTTTCTTT. This translates into CASSHGGDTEAFF.

This clone has only a few counts. V and J are TRBV30 and TRBJ2-1; D is ambiguous. Trimming removed 2 bases at V and 9 bases at J, with 8 bases between. Germline values: CDR1 GTSNPN, CDR2 SVGIG (reference sequence). The CDR3 length is 11 residues. The CDR3 coding sequence is TGTGCCTGGAGTTCAGCCCGTGAGCAGTTCTTC. Its translation is CAWSSAREQFF.

The chain joins TRBV28 to TRBJ2-2; perhaps TRBD1 as D (5 bases). The germline CDR1 and CDR2 sequences are MDHEN and SYDVKM. The CDR3 length is 12 residues. The ends were cut back, 9 bases at V and 3 bases at J, with 8 bases in the middle. This CDR3 is CASDSDTGELFF. The CDR3 DNA reads as TGTGCCAGTGACAGTGACACCGGGGAGCTGTTTTTT.

This clone was counted a few times. The CDR3 is CASSLGDRENTEAFF. The CDR3 region has the DNA TGTGCCAGCAGCTTAGGGGACAGGGAGAACACTGAAGCTTTCTTT. The chain links TRBV7-3 to TRBJ1-1; 9 positions agree with TRBD1. Germline CDR1 reads SGHTA; CDR2 reads FQGTGA. The CDR3 is made up of 15 amino acids. J was trimmed by 1 base and V by 2 bases; bases with no gene match: 2.

This clone was detected only a few times. V gene TRBV10-1 combines with J gene TRBJ2-6, with D maybe TRBD1 (6 bases). CDR3 length: 15 amino acids. Deletions cut 5 bases from V and 1 base from J, with 9 bases between. Per the germline V gene, CDR1 is WNHNN and CDR2 is SYGVQD (reference sequence). Here the CDR3 DNA reads TGCGCCAGCAGTTACGACAGGTCTGGGGCCAACGTCCTGACTTTC. Protein: CASSYDRSGANVLTF.

The chain couples TRBV30 to TRBJ1-1; D not certain. From germline, CDR1 is GTSNPN and CDR2 SVGIG (reference sequence). Trimming cost V 0 bases and J 5 bases, with 16 bases left between them. The CDR3 length is 15 residues. The CDR3 bases are TGTGCCTGGAGTGTACGTAAGGCTCCTATGACTGAAGCTTTCTTT. Encoded protein: CAWSVRKAPMTEAFF.

The V gene is TRBV7-2, the J gene TRBJ2-7; tentative D call: TRBD1 (6 bases). CDR3 length: 18 residues. Trimming cost V 5 bases and J 0 bases, with 23 bases left between them. In germline, CDR1 is SGHTA, CDR2 FQGNSA. In DNA form, the CDR3 reads TGTGCCAGCAGCGGACCCCGCTTGAGACAGGCGCTCTCCTACGAGCAGTACTTC. Residues: CASSGPRLRQALSYEQYF.

This clone was observed a handful of times. The chain is built from TRBV6-5 and TRBJ2-1; D is tentatively TRBD1 or TRBD2 (5 bases each). Trimming stripped 4 bases from V and 4 bases from J, with 14 bases between. This CDR3 comprises 15 residues. CDR1 is MNHEY, CDR2 SVGAGI, per germline. The CDR3 sequence is CASSSGTPWYNEQFF. The CDR3 DNA sequence: TGTGCCAGCAGTTCCGGGACCCCCTGGTACAATGAGCAGTTCTTC.

This clone was seen more than once but under ten times. J is TRBJ2-2 and V is TRBV30; D not certain. Germline V CDR1 and CDR2: GTSNPN, SVGIG (reference sequence). The CDR3 runs 13 residues. V lost 4 bases to trimming and J lost 4 bases, with 10 bases between them. This CDR3 reads CAWNQMGTGELFF. CDR3 DNA sequence: TGTGCCTGGAACCAAATGGGCACCGGGGAGCTGTTTTTT.

This clone was picked up a small number of times. The rearrangement links TRBV18 to TRBJ2-7; 9 nucleotides align to TRBD1. The V and J ends lost 6 bases and 1 base, in that order; junction bases with no gene match: 13. This CDR3 has 17 residues. Looked up from germline, CDR1 is KGHSH and CDR2 is LQKENI. The CDR3 protein is CASSLMSGTGMSYEQYF. DNA for the CDR3: TGTGCCAGCTCCCTCATGTCAGGGACAGGGATGTCCTACGAGCAGTACTTC. The variable domain in full, completed from reference TRBV18 and TRBJ2-7, reads NAGVMQNPRHLVRRRGQEARLRCSPMKGHSHVYWYRQLPEEGLKFMVYLQKENIIDESGMPKERFSAEFPKEGPSILRIQQVVRGDSAAYFCASSLMSGTGMSYEQYFGPGTRLTVT.

This clone was recorded a few times. V usage is TRBV5-1 and J usage is TRBJ2-2; perhaps D is TRBD1 or TRBD2 (5 bases each). Germline values: CDR1 SGHRS, CDR2 YFSETQ. The CDR3 covers 14 residues. V gave up 4 bases and J gave up 8 bases, with 15 bases separating them. This chain's CDR3 is CASSTGTLGGELFF. In nucleotides, the CDR3 is TGCGCCAGCAGCACCGGGACGCTGGGAGGGGAGCTGTTTTTT.

This clone was detected only a few times. This rearrangement joins TRBV30 to TRBJ2-7; D may be TRBD1 (5 bases). This CDR3 has 12 amino acids. CDR1 is GTSNPN and CDR2 is SVGIG in the germline V gene (reference sequence). V lost 4 bases and J lost 4, with 11 bases in between. The CDR3 sequence: CAWNRTPYEQYF. For the CDR3, the DNA is TGTGCCTGGAATCGGACACCTTACGAGCAGTACTTC.

V usage is TRBV2 and J usage is TRBJ2-1, with TRBD1 identical over 7 bases. CDR3 size: 12 residues. Trimming cost V 6 bases and J 11 bases; bases outside gene matches: 7. CDR1 is SNHLY and CDR2 is FYNNEI in the germline V gene. The CDR3 spells CASRDGTDKQFF. In DNA, the CDR3 is TGTGCCAGCAGGGACGGGACAGACAAGCAGTTCTTC.